This TCR beta chain was sequenced in a study of OX40 agonist ivuxolimab in advanced cancers. Study as a whole: In this cohort, patients received ivuxolimab, an agonistic anti-OX40 (CD134) antibody. Intravenous ivuxolimab at 0.01 to 10 mg/kg was given to patients every 2 weeks. Overall study results and limits: Clonal expansion was among the lowest in partial responders at 0.1-3.0 mg/kg, especially CD8+.

At baseline, cycle 4 day 1, and cycle 7 day 1, blood was sampled. This clone was detected a few times. What it binds is unknown. The length of the CDR3 is 10 residues. V lost 8 bases and J lost 5, with 4 bases in between. Per the germline V gene, CDR1 is SGHVS and CDR2 is FNYEAQ. Here immunoSEQ multiplex PCR was the method, and the copy in TCRdb shows in-frame clones only, minus some. The sample contains under 55,000 clones, 80% to 90% of which appear only once. The sequencing here drew on CD4+ or CD8+ T cells sorted from blood, taken in a trial of the OX40 agonist ivuxolimab. The J gene is TRBJ2-1, the V gene TRBV7-6; D call uncertain. This TCR came from an adult with an advanced solid tumor such as melanoma, head and neck, liver or kidney cancer. The CDR3 DNA sequence: TGTGCCAGCGGCAACAATGAGCAGTTCTTC. This translates into CASGNNEQFF.